This T cell receptor beta chain came from a study of T cells after posttransplantation cyclophosphamide. With respect to this clone: Its cognate antigen is unknown.

Produced via immunoSEQ multiplex PCR; TCRdb's table is partial and in-frame only. The sample holds about 40,000 clones, and no clone turns up only once. The CDR3 loop spans 15 amino acids. V was shortened by 5 bases and J by 4 bases, with 17 bases between the two germline ends. Germline assignment: CDR1 MDHEN and CDR2 SYDVKM. Overall study findings and caveats: Recipient CMV seropositivity and CMV reactivation strongly tracked TRB clonality. Later post-transplant blood repertoires were often dominated by donor CD8+ memory clones. Tissue-infiltrating T cells from skin or gut overlapped little with blood T cells.

This related bone marrow graft donor gave peripheral blood on the day of marrow donation. This chain connects TRBV28 to TRBJ1-2; tentative D call: TRBD1 (5 bases). Sequencing was carried out using PBMCs. The receptor's source is a man aged 25 to 40 in good health and a related stem cell transplant donor. The CDR3 is CASSLRAGQGYGYTF. CDR3 bases: TGTGCCAGCAGTCTCCGCGCCGGCCAGGGCTATGGCTACACCTTC.